These T cell receptor beta chains were read from a single sample in a study of Ad26.COV2.S vaccination and SARS-CoV-2 variants. Generated by immunoSEQ multiplex PCR, the TCRdb table keeps only in-frame clones and is missing some. The table shows over 400,000 clones, with around 92% occurring only once. The sequencing used peripheral blood, collected in a trial of Ad26.COV2.S vaccine versus placebo. These receptors were collected from a person aged 18 to 65 who received the Ad26.COV2.S COVID-19 vaccine or a placebo. Both conserved end residues are trimmed from each CDR3.

TRBV11-2	TRBJ1-1	ASSLLGNTEAF
TRBV5-8	TRBJ1-2	ASSSKDSRPYGYT
TRBV30	TRBJ2-1	AWSVLAQNEQF
TRBV19	TRBJ2-3	ASTDRGTSTDTQY
TRBV28	TRBJ2-7	ASSFLDRGLKYEQY
TRBV19	TRBJ2-2	ASSWGPGELF
TRBV12-3/TRBV12-4	TRBJ1-2	ASSESGTHGYT
TRBV30	TRBJ2-7	AWSVLAGGPFYEQY
TRBV27	TRBJ2-7	ASSFAGLGVYEQY
TRBV11-2	TRBJ1-1	ASSLDWGNTEAF
TRBV4-3	TRBJ1-2	ASSQNGLYGYT
TRBV10-3	TRBJ1-1	AISDGGMNTEAF
TRBV5-6	TRBJ1-6	ASSLRGAWYNSPLH
TRBV18	TRBJ2-7	ASSPGRQGYEQY
TRBV18	TRBJ2-3	ASSTIRGGSTDTQY
TRBV19	TRBJ2-7	ASSIGTGAIYEQY
TRBV6-5	TRBJ1-5	ASRGQAGMQPQH
TRBV7-9	TRBJ2-7	ASSPWGGAYEQY